This paragraph covers one T cell receptor beta chain sequence. Its specificity is not known. The data were obtained in a study of cytomegalovirus exposure and HLA in healthy donors. Whole-study results and caveats: Rare TCR sequences dominated, though some public TCRs recurred in many donors.

Sequenced by immunoSEQ multiplex PCR; TCRdb stores in-frame clones only, minus some. Seen here are roughly 86,000 clones, 90% to 97% observed once, and the top ten hold around 1.6%. Germline V gene data show CDR1 as MDHEN and CDR2 as SYDVKM. The CDR3 has 13 amino acids. V dropped 4 bases and J dropped 4 bases, with 11 bases sitting between them. The chain carries TRBV28 and TRBJ2-7; D gene uncertain. The TCR was taken from a man between 18 and 29 years old in good health and CMV-seropositive. Sequencing input: PBMCs. The DNA of the CDR3 is TGTGCCAGCAGTTATGACATCCCTTACGAGCAGTACTTC. Translation gives CASSYDIPYEQYF.